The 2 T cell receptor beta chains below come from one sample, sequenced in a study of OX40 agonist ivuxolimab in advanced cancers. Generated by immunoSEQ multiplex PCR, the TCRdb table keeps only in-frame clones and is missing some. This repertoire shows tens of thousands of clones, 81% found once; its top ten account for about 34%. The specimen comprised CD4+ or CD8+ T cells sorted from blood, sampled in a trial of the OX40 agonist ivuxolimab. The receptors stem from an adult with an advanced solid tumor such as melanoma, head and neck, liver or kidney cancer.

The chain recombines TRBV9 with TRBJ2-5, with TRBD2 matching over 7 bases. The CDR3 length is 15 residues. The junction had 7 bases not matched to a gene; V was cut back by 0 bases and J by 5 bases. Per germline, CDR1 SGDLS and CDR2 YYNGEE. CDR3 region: CASSVAAGVGETQYF. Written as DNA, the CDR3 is TGTGCCAGCAGCGTAGCTGCGGGAGTCGGGGAGACCCAGTACTTC.

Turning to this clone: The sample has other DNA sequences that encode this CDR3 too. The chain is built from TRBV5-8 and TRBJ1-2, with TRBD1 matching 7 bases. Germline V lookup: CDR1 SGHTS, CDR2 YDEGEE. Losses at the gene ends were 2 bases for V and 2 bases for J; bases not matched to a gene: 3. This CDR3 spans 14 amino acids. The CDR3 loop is CASSFDRVNYGYTF. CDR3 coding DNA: TGTGCCAGCAGCTTTGACAGGGTGAACTATGGCTACACCTTC. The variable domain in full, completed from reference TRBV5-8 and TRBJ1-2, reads EAGVTQSPTHLIKTRGQQATLRCSPISGHTSVYWYQQALGLGLQFLLWYDEGEERNRGNFPPRFSGRQFPNYSSELNVNALELEDSALYLCASSFDRVNYGYTFGSGTRLTVV.